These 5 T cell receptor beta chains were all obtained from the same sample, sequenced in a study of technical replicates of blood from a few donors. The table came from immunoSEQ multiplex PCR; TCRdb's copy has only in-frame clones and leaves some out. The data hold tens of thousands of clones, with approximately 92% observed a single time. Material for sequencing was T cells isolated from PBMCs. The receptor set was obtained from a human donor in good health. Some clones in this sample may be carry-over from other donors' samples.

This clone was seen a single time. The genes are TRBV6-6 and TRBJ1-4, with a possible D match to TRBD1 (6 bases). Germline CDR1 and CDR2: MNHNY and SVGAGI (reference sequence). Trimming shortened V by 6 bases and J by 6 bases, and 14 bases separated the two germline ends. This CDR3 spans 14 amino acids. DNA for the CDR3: TGTGCCAGCAGCCCTCAGGGGTTACATGAAAAACTGTTTTTT. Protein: CASSPQGLHEKLFF.

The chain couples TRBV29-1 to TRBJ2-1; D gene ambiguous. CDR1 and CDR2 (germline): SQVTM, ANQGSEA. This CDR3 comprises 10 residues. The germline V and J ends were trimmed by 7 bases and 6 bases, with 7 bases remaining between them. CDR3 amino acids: CSGWSNEQFF. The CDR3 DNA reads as TGCAGCGGGTGGAGCAATGAGCAGTTCTTC.

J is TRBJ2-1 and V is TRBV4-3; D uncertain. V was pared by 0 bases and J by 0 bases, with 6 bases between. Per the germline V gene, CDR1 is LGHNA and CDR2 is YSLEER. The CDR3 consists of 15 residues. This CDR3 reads CASSQDGRSYNEQFF. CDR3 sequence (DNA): TGCGCCAGCAGCCAAGATGGGCGCTCCTACAATGAGCAGTTCTTC.

CDR3 coding DNA: TGTGCCTGGAGTGGAGGATTCGAAGGCTACACCTTC. Translated, it gives CAWSGGFEGYTF. This chain connects TRBV30 to TRBJ1-2; D is ambiguous. Germline CDR1 reads GTSNPN; CDR2 reads SVGIG (reference sequence). CDR3 length: 12 residues. With 1 base removed from V and 8 bases from J, the gap between germline ends came to 11 bases. Full variable domain (rest looked up from reference TRBV30 and TRBJ1-2): SQTIHQWPATLVQPVGSPLSLECTVEGTSNPNLYWYRQAAGRGLQLLFYSVGIGQISSEVPQNLSASRPQDRQFILSSKKLLLSDSGFYLCAWSGGFEGYTFGSGTRLTVV.

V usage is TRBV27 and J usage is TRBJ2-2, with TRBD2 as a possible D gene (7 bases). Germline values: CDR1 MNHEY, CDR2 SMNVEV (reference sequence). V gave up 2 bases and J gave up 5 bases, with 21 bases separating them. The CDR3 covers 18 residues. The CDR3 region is CASSLRGGQGRSTGELFF. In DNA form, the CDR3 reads TGTGCCAGCAGTTTAAGGGGGGGGCAGGGGAGGAGTACCGGGGAGCTGTTTTTT.